Presented here are 15 T cell receptor beta chains from one specimen sequenced in a study of Ad26.COV2.S vaccination and SARS-CoV-2 variants. Clones were read by immunoSEQ multiplex PCR, and TCRdb kept only the in-frame ones, dropping some. The sample has roughly 250,000 clones, around nine tenths seen once. Treatment indicated: 19 received Ad26.COV2.S at low or high dose, single or two shots; several received placebo; per-sample allocation not given. Specimen acquisition occurred on day 63 following the initial vaccine or placebo injection. Sequencing used peripheral blood, obtained in a trial of Ad26.COV2.S vaccine versus placebo. The receptor source for this set is a person aged 18-65 years who received the Ad26.COV2.S COVID-19 vaccine or a placebo.

The chain carries TRBV10-3 and TRBJ2-5; D perhaps matches TRBD2 (7 bases). The CDR3 totals 13 residues. V lost 10 bases and J 3 bases, leaving 15 bases between the germline ends. Germline V CDR1 and CDR2: ENHRY, SYGVKD. The CDR3 region has the DNA TGTGCCACTTCAAGGGGGGGGGAAGAGACCCAGTACTTC. Its translation is CATSRGGEETQYF.

This clone appeared a single time. The V and J genes are TRBV7-8 and TRBJ2-7; possibly TRBD2 for D (6 bases). Per the germline V gene, CDR1 is SGHVS and CDR2 is FQNEAQ. The CDR3 is made up of 19 amino acids. Between the trimmed V and J ends, which lost 1 base and 1 base, there was a span of 23 bases. In nucleotides, the CDR3 is TGTGCCAGCAGCTTAGGGTTGGTGGGGGGACGTATCTTATCCTACGAGCAGTACTTC. This encodes CASSLGLVGGRILSYEQYF.

The chain combines TRBV10-1 with TRBJ2-1; 15 bases are shared with TRBD2. The CDR3 is 17 amino acids. Looked up from germline, CDR1 is WNHNN and CDR2 is SYGVQD (reference sequence). V was clipped by 5 bases and J by 10 bases; unmatched bases: 12. CDR3 protein: CASSTRTSGRAVREQFF. CDR3 DNA sequence: TGCGCCAGCAGTACCAGGACTAGCGGGAGGGCTGTGAGGGAGCAGTTCTTC.

The chain employs TRBV20-1 and TRBJ1-1; 7 bases line up with TRBD1. Germline lookup yields CDR1 DFQATT and CDR2 SNEGSKA (reference sequence). The CDR3 sequence is 11 residues long. The V segment lost 3 bases and the J segment 10 bases; nucleotides outside the gene matches: 5. The CDR3 sequence: CSARKDRVAFF. The CDR3 DNA sequence: TGCAGTGCTAGGAAAGACAGGGTAGCTTTCTTT.

V usage is TRBV24-1 and J usage is TRBJ2-1; 8 bases are a match to TRBD2. The CDR3 spans 17 residues. V dropped 4 bases and J dropped 7; count of bases not matched to a gene: 14. CDR1 is KGHDR, CDR2 SFDVKD, per germline. CDR3 sequence reads: CATSDSQREWTGNEQFF. The DNA for the CDR3 is TGTGCCACCAGTGACTCACAGCGGGAGTGGACGGGTAATGAGCAGTTCTTC.

The chain uses TRBV27 and TRBJ2-1; D uncertain. The V gene lost 2 bases and the J gene lost 4 bases, with 12 bases spanning the gap. Germline V CDR1 and CDR2: MNHEY, SMNVEV (reference sequence). The CDR3 has 15 amino acids. CDR3 coding DNA: TGTGCCAGCAGTTTAAGTGGGATTATGTACAATGAGCAGTTCTTC. Translating it yields CASSLSGIMYNEQFF.

The V and J genes are TRBV7-3 and TRBJ2-1, with 8 bases matching TRBD2. The V gene end was trimmed by 1 base and the J gene end by 7 bases; junction bases not matched to a gene: 9. The CDR3 length is 16 residues. Germline CDR1 and CDR2: SGHTA and FQGTGA. In DNA form, the CDR3 reads TGTGCCAGCAGCTTAAGAAGCGGGAGCTCAAGGAATGAGCAGTTCTTC. Protein product: CASSLRSGSSRNEQFF.

V gene TRBV27 combines with J gene TRBJ2-7, with D unresolved. The germline CDR1 and CDR2 sequences are MNHEY and SMNVEV (reference sequence). The germline V and J ends were trimmed by 3 bases and 3 bases, with 9 bases remaining between them. This CDR3 spans 13 amino acids. CDR3 bases: TGTGCCAGCAGTTTGGCGGCTAACTACGAGCAGTACGTC. Its translation is CASSLAANYEQYV.

The chain has TRBV5-4 and TRBJ2-5; 13 bases agree with TRBD2. This CDR3 comprises 15 residues. CDR1 SGHNT and CDR2 YYREEE come from the germline V gene (reference sequence). V trimming: 4 bases; J trimming: 4 bases; junction bases outside the gene matches: 4. The CDR3 here is CASSKLAGGAETQYF. The CDR3 nucleotides are TGTGCCAGCAGCAAACTAGCGGGAGGGGCAGAGACCCAGTACTTC.

This chain joins TRBV9 and TRBJ2-7; D unclear. Germline CDR1 reads SGDLS; CDR2 reads YYNGEE. The CDR3 is 14 amino acids. V gave up 0 bases and J gave up 5 bases, with 12 bases separating them. CDR3 sequence reads: CASSVGQAWDEQYF. In DNA, the CDR3 is TGTGCCAGCAGCGTAGGCCAGGCGTGGGACGAGCAGTACTTC. Together with reference TRBV9 and TRBJ2-7, the CDR3 gives the full variable domain: DSGVTQTPKHLITATGQRVTLRCSPRSGDLSVYWYQQSLDQGLQFLIQYYNGEERAKGNILERFSAQQFPDLHSELNLSSLELGDSALYFCASSVGQAWDEQYFGPGTRLTVT.

V is TRBV18 and J is TRBJ2-1, with TRBD2 matching 8 bases. Germline V lookup: CDR1 KGHSH, CDR2 LQKENI. CDR3 length: 16 residues. V trimming: 3 bases; J trimming: 0 bases; junction bases outside the gene matches: 4. The CDR3: CASSPVSGSSYNEQFF. For the CDR3, the DNA is TGTGCCAGCTCACCGGTCAGCGGGAGCTCCTACAATGAGCAGTTCTTC.

This chain connects TRBV20-1 to TRBJ2-3; D gene uncertain. The length of the CDR3 is 11 residues. In germline, CDR1 is DFQATT, CDR2 SNEGSKA (reference sequence). The ends were cut back, 2 bases at V and 2 bases at J, with 2 bases in the middle. In DNA form, the CDR3 reads TGCAGTGCTAGAATCACAGATACGCAGTATTTT. Amino acids: CSARITDTQYF.

V is TRBV11-3 and J is TRBJ2-3, with TRBD2 identical over 9 bases. The CDR3 contains 15 residues. CDR1 is SGHNT, CDR2 YENEEA, per germline. V shed 1 base, J shed 7 bases, and the junction held 6 bases outside the gene matches. This CDR3 is CASSLGMTSGNTQYF. In DNA form, the CDR3 reads TGTGCCAGCAGCTTAGGCATGACTAGCGGTAATACGCAGTATTTT. Full variable domain (rest looked up from reference TRBV11-3 and TRBJ2-3): EAGVVQSPRYKIIEKKQPVAFWCNPISGHNTLYWYLQNLGQGPELLIRYENEEAVDDSQLPKDRFSAERLKGVDSTLKIQPAELGDSAVYLCASSLGMTSGNTQYFGPGTRLTVL.

This chain links TRBV7-2 with TRBJ1-2; D ambiguous. Germline CDR1 and CDR2: SGHTA and FQGNSA. The CDR3 sequence is 13 residues long. V was shortened by 3 bases and J by 4 bases, with 9 bases between the two germline ends. CDR3: CASSFPNGYGYTF. DNA for the CDR3: TGTGCCAGCAGCTTCCCGAACGGCTATGGCTACACCTTC. The full variable domain, completed using reference TRBV7-2 and TRBJ1-2, is GAGVSQSPSNKVTEKGKDVELRCDPISGHTALYWYRQSLGQGLEFLIYFQGNSAPDKSGLPSDRFSAERTGGSVSTLTIQRTQQEDSAVYLCASSFPNGYGYTFGSGTRLTVV.

The chain links TRBV29-1 to TRBJ2-1; TRBD2 aligns across 7 bases. The CDR3 contains 16 residues. V lost 0 bases to trimming and J lost 3 bases; unmatched junction nucleotides: 8. In germline, CDR1 is SQVTM, CDR2 ANQGSEA. The CDR3 sequence is CSVEDPAGVSYNEQFF. CDR3 sequence (DNA): TGCAGCGTTGAAGATCCGGCGGGAGTTAGCTACAATGAGCAGTTCTTC.